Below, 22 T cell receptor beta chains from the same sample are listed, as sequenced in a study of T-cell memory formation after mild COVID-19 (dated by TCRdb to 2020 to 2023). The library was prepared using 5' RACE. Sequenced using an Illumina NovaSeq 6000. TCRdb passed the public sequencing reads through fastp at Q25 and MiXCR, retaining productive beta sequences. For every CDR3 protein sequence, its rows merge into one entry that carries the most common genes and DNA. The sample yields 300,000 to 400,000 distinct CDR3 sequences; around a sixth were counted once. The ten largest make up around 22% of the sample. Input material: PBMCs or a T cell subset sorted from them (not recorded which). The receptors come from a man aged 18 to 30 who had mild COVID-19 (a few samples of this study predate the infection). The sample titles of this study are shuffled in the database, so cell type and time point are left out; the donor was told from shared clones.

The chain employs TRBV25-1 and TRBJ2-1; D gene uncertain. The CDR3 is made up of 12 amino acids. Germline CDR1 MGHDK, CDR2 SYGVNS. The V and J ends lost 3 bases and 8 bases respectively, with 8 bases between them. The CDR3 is CASSDNRYEQFF. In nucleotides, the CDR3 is TGTGCCAGCAGTGACAACCGGTATGAGCAGTTCTTC.

The CDR3 sequence: CASSHRQGLAGSSYEQYF. DNA of the CDR3: TGTGCCAGCAGCCACCGACAAGGACTAGCGGGGAGCTCCTACGAGCAGTACTTC. The genes are TRBV7-9 and TRBJ2-7; 12 bases align to TRBD2. Trimming took 5 bases from V and 0 from J; bases not matched to a gene: 11. There are 18 residues in the CDR3. Germline V gives CDR1 SEHNR, CDR2 FQNEAQ (reference sequence).

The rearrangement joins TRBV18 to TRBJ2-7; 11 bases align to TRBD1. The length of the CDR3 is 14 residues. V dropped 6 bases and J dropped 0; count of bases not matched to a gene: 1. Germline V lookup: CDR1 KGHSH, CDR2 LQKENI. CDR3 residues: CASSGQGASYEQYV. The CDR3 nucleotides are TGTGCCAGCTCCGGACAGGGGGCCTCCTACGAGCAGTACGTC.

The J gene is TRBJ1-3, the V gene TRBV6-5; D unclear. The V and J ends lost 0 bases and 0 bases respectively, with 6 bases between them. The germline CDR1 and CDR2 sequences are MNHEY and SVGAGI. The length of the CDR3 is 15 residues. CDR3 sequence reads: CASSYSVYSGNTIYF. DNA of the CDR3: TGTGCCAGCAGTTACTCAGTGTACTCTGGAAACACCATATATTTT.

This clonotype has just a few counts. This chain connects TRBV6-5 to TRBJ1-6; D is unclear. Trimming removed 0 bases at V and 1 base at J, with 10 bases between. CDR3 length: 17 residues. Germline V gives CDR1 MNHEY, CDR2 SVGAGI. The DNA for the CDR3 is TGTGCCAGCAGTTACTCGATACCGAATTCCTATAATTCACCCCTCCACTTT. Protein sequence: CASSYSIPNSYNSPLHF.

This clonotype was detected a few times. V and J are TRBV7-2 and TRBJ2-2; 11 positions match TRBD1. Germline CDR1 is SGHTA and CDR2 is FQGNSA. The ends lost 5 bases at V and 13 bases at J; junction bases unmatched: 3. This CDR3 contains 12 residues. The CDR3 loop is CASSPDRGRLFF. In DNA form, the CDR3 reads TGTGCCAGCAGCCCGGACAGGGGGCGGCTGTTTTTT.

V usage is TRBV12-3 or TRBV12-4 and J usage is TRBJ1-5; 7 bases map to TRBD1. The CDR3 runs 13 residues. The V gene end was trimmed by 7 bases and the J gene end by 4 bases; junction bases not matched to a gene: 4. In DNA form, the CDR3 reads TGTGCCAGCACCAGACAGGGAAATCAGCCCCAGCATTTT. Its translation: CASTRQGNQPQHF.

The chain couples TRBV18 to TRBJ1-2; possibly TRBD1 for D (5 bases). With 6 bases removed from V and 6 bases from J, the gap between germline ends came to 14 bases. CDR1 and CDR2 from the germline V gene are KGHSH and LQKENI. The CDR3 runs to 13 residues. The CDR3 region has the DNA TGTGCCAGCTCGCGAACGGGGCGCGATGGCTACACCTTC. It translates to CASSRTGRDGYTF.

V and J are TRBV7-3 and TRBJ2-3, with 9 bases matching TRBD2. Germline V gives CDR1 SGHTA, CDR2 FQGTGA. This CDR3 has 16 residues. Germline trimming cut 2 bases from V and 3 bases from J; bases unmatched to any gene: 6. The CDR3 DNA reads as TGTGCCAGCAGCTTAGCGGGAGCGGGGGGTACAGATACGCAGTATTTT. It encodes CASSLAGAGGTDTQYF. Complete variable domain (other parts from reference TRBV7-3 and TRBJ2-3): GAGVSQTPSNKVTEKGKYVELRCDPISGHTALYWYRQSLGQGPEFLIYFQGTGAADDSGLPNDRFFAVRPEGSVSTLKIQRTERGDSAVYLCASSLAGAGGTDTQYFGPGTRLTVL.

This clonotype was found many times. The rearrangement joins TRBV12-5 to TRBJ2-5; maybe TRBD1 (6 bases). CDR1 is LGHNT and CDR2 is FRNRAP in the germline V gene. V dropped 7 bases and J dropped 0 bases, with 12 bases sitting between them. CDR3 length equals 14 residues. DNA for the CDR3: TGTGCTAGTGCGAGGACAGCGTACCAAGAGACCCAGTACTTC. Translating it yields CASARTAYQETQYF.

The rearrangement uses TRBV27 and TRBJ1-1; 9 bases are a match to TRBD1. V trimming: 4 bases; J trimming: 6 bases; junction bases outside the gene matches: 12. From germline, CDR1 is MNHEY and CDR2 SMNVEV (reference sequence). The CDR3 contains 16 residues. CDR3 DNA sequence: TGTGCCAGCAGTTCCCCGCCGGGACAGGGTTCTCCTGAAGCTTTCTTT. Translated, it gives CASSSPPGQGSPEAFF.

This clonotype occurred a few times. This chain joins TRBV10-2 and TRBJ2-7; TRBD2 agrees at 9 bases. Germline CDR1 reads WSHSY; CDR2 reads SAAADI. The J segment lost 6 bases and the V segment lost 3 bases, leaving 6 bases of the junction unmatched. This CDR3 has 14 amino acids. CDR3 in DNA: TGCGCCAGCAGTGATGTTAGCGGGGGTCTCGAGCAGTACTTC. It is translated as CASSDVSGGLEQYF.

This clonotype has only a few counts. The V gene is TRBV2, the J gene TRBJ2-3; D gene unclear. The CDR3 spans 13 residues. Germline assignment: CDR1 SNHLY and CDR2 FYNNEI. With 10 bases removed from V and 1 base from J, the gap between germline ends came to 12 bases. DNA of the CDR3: TGTGCCATCCTGAATGAGGGCACAGATACGCAGTATTTT. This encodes CAILNEGTDTQYF.

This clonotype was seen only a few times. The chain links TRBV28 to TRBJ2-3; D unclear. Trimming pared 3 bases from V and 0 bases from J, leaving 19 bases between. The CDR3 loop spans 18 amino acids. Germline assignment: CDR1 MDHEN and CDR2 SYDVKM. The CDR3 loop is CASSFTPYRVGSTDTQYF. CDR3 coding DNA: TGTGCCAGCAGTTTCACCCCTTATCGGGTGGGTAGCACAGATACGCAGTATTTT.

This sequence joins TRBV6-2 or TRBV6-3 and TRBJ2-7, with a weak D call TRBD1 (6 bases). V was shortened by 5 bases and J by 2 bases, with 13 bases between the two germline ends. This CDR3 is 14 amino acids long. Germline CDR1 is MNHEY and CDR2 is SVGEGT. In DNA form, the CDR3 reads TGTGCCAGCAGTGAGGACAGATCTACCTACGAGCAGTACGTC. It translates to CASSEDRSTYEQYV.

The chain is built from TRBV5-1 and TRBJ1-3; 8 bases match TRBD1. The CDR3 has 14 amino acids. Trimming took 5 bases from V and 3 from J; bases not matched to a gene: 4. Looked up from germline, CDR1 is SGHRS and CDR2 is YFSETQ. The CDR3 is CASSSGQGGNTIYF. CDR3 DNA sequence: TGCGCCAGCAGTTCCGGACAGGGTGGAAACACCATATATTTT.

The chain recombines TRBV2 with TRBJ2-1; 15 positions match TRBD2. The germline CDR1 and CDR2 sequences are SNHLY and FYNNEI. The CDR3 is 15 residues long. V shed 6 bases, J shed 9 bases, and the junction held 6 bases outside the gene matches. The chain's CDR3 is CASSPEGLAGGEQFF. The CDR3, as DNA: TGTGCCAGCAGCCCCGAGGGACTAGCGGGGGGTGAGCAGTTCTTC. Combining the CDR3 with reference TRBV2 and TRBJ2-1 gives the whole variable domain EPEVTQTPSHQVTQMGQEVILRCVPISNHLYFYWYRQILGQKVEFLVSFYNNEISEKSEIFDDQFSVERPDGSNFTLKIRSTKLEDSAMYFCASSPEGLAGGEQFFGPGTRLTVL.

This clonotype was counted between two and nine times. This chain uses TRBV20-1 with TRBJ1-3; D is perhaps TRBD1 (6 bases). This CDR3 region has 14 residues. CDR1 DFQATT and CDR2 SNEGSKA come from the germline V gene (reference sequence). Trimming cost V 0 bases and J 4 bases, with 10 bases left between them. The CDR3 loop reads CSARESGAGNTIYF. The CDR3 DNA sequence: TGCAGTGCTAGAGAATCGGGGGCAGGAAACACCATATATTTT.

CDR3 DNA: TGTGCCAGCAGTTACGACGGGACAGGGGTAAAACTGTTTTTT. Amino acid sequence: CASSYDGTGVKLFF. The chain joins TRBV6-5 to TRBJ1-4; 10 positions agree with TRBD1. The CDR3 is made up of 14 amino acids. Germline-derived CDR1 and CDR2 are MNHEY and SVGAGI. V gave up 2 bases and J gave up 10 bases; unmatched junction bases: 4.

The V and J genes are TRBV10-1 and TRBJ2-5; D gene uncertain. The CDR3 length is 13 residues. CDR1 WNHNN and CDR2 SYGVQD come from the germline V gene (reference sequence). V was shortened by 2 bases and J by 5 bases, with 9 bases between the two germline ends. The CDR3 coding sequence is TGCGCCAGCAGTGAGCCGGGCGTTGAGACCCAGTACTTC. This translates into CASSEPGVETQYF.

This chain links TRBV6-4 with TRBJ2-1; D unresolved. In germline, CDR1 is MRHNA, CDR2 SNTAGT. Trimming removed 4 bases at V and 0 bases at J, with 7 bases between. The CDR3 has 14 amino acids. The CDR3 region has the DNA TGTGCCAGCAGTGTGAAGAGCTCCTACAATGAGCAGTTCTTC. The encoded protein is CASSVKSSYNEQFF.

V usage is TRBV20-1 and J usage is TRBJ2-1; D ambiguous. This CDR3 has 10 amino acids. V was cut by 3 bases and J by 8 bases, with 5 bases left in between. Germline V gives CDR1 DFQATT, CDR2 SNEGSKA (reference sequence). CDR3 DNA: TGCAGTGCTAGGGCCGATGAGCAGTTCTTC. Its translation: CSARADEQFF.